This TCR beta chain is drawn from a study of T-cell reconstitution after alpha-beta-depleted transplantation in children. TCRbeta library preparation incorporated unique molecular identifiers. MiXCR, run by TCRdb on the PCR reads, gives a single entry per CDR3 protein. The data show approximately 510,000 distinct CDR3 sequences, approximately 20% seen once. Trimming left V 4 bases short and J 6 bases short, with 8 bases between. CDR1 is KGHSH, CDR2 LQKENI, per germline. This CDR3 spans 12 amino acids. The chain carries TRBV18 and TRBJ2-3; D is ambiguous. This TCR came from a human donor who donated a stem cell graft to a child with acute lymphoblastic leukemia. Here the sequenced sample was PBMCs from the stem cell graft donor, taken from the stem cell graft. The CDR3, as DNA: TGTGCCAGCTCACATGGGCGGGATACGCAGTATTTT. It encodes CASSHGRDTQYF.